A single sample is the source of the 12 T cell receptor beta chains below, sequenced in a study of CD8 T cells in ankylosing spondylitis. For these receptors, no antigen is known. TCRdb ran MiXCR on the 5' RACE reads and lists one entry per CDR3 protein. The data contain around 490,000 distinct CDR3 sequences, roughly 5% of them singletons. Overall study results and limits: Typical of ankylosing spondylitis blood, it appeared, was a TCR beta motif of fewer than 10 highly homologous variants.

Sequenced material: blood, either unsorted or a sorted T cell fraction (not recorded which). The receptors were sampled from a male donor with ankylosing spondylitis.

The table lists this clonotype with many counts. V gene TRBV5-5 combines with J gene TRBJ1-4, with a weak D call TRBD1 (5 bases). The germline CDR1 and CDR2 sequences are SGHKS and YYEKEE (reference sequence). V lost 5 bases to trimming and J lost 10 bases, with 21 bases between them. The CDR3 is 15 amino acids. The DNA for the CDR3 is TGTGCCAGCAGTCTCGTCGGACGGGGACCGGGAAAACTGTTTTTT. It is translated as CASSLVGRGPGKLFF.

This clonotype showed up many times. The chain links TRBV4-3 to TRBJ1-2; the D gene is possibly TRBD1 (5 bases). The CDR3 runs 13 residues. Germline V gives CDR1 LGHNA, CDR2 YSLEER. V was cut by 0 bases and J by 9 bases, with 11 bases left in between. The DNA of the CDR3 is TGCGCCAGCAGCCAAGATAGAGAGGGACGCTACACCTTC. Protein sequence: CASSQDREGRYTF.

This clonotype was observed at least ten times. The rearrangement uses TRBV11-2 and TRBJ2-3; the D is unclear. Per germline, CDR1 SGHAT and CDR2 FQNNGV. Trimming removed 0 bases from V and 0 bases from J, with 4 bases in between. The CDR3 is 14 residues long. CDR3 DNA: TGTGCCAGCAGCTTAGAATCCAGCACAGATACGCAGTATTTT. As protein: CASSLESSTDTQYF. Full variable domain (remainder filled in from reference TRBV11-2 and TRBJ2-3): EAGVAQSPRYKIIEKRQSVAFWCNPISGHATLYWYQQILGQGPKLLIQFQNNGVVDDSQLPKDRFSAERLKGVDSTLKIQPAKLEDSAVYLCASSLESSTDTQYFGPGTRLTVL.

This clonotype was seen more than once but under ten times. Being one base from a much bigger clone, this may be a read error. This chain links TRBV25-1 with TRBJ1-1, with 8 positions matching TRBD1. Germline V lookup: CDR1 MGHDK, CDR2 SYGVNS. The CDR3 has 14 residues. V lost 3 bases, J lost 1 base, and 1 base stayed unmatched. CDR3 sequence reads: CASSDGTGNTEAFF. CDR3 in DNA: TGTGCCAGCAGTGACGGGACAGGGAACACTGAAGCTTTCTTT.

This clonotype was seen at least ten times. This chain connects TRBV12-3 or TRBV12-4 to TRBJ2-1; TRBD2 aligns across 8 bases. This CDR3 region has 16 residues. Trimming at V came to 2 bases and at J to 3 bases, leaving 6 bases not matched to a gene. CDR3 DNA sequence: TGTGCCAGCAGTTTATCCGGGACTAGGCTCTACAATGAGCAGTTCTTC. It encodes CASSLSGTRLYNEQFF.

At least ten counts were recorded for this clonotype. The J gene is TRBJ2-3, the V gene TRBV11-2, with D unresolved. Per germline, CDR1 SGHAT and CDR2 FQNNGV. V lost 4 bases and J lost 5, with 13 bases in between. CDR3 length: 14 residues. CDR3 loop: CASSSTPKVDTQYF. The CDR3 nucleotides read TGTGCCAGCAGCTCGACCCCGAAGGTAGATACGCAGTATTTT.

The rearrangement links TRBV20-1 to TRBJ2-2; D is undetermined. V shed 3 bases and J shed 1 base, with 9 bases lying between them. Germline V lookup: CDR1 DFQATT, CDR2 SNEGSKA (reference sequence). The CDR3 contains 14 residues. The CDR3 loop reads CSASLSENTGELFF. CDR3 nucleotides: TGCAGTGCTAGTTTGTCCGAGAACACCGGGGAGCTGTTTTTT.

With respect to this clonotype: The junction differs from germline at one of its ends, possibly a read error. In nucleotides, the CDR3 is TGCAGTGCTAGAGCGGGCCTAGCGTCGAACATCGGGGAGCTGATTTTT. This codes for CSARAGLASNIGELIF. The V and J genes are TRBV20-1 and TRBJ2-2, with D perhaps TRBD2 (6 bases). CDR1 is DFQATT and CDR2 is SNEGSKA in the germline V gene (reference sequence). There are 16 residues in the CDR3.

For this clonotype: This may come from a read error, since a much larger clone is one base off. This chain uses TRBV12-3 or TRBV12-4 with TRBJ2-5; D gene unclear. The CDR3 covers 15 residues. Trimming left V 1 base short and J 5 bases short, with 14 bases between. The CDR3 region is CASSLDSFLRETQYF. CDR3 in DNA: TGTGCCAGCAGTTTAGATTCGTTCCTGAGGGAGACCCAGTACTTC.

This clonotype was detected ten times or more. J is TRBJ2-5 and V is TRBV24-1, with 7 nucleotides matching TRBD1. The germline V gene has CDR1 KGHDR and CDR2 SFDVKD. V trimming: 4 bases; J trimming: 4 bases; junction bases outside the gene matches: 11. The CDR3 sequence is 16 residues long. This CDR3 reads CATSDTGQYFRETQYF. CDR3 bases: TGTGCCACCAGTGACACGGGACAGTATTTTCGAGAGACCCAGTACTTC.

The sample holds a few counts of this clonotype. The chain joins TRBV5-6 to TRBJ2-3; 10 nucleotides match TRBD1. The germline V gene has CDR1 SGHDT and CDR2 YYEEEE. The CDR3 extends over 14 amino acids. V lost 3 bases, J lost 4 bases, and 2 bases stayed unmatched. The CDR3 coding sequence is TGTGCCAGCAGCTGGGACAGGGGAGCAGATACGCAGTATTTT. Translating gives CASSWDRGADTQYF.

This clonotype came up a few times. V usage is TRBV4-2 and J usage is TRBJ2-7; D remains unclear. The CDR3 contains 13 residues. Germline V gene lookup returns CDR1 LGHNA and CDR2 YNFKEQ. Trimming left V 4 bases short and J 3 bases short, with 10 bases between. CDR3 bases: TGTGCCAGCAGCCCCGCGACATACTACGAGCAGTACTTC. As protein: CASSPATYYEQYF.